One sample yielded the 2 T cell receptor beta chains listed below, sequenced in a study of radiation and T cells in renal cell carcinoma. Time point denoted: blood 2 weeks post-SBRT. Treatment defined: 15 Gy SBRT to primary tumor, nephrectomy 4 weeks later. The assay was immunoSEQ multiplex PCR, and TCRdb's table has in-frame clones only and misses some. The sample holds roughly 130,000 clones, around four fifths seen once. The sample was blood, taken from a patient whose treatment included radiotherapy and nephrectomy. Receptors were obtained from a woman in her fifties or sixties with renal cell carcinoma.

The rearrangement uses TRBV21-1 and TRBJ2-7; TRBD2, as called in the table, went unchecked against the DNA. TRBV21-1 is a pseudogene segment. The CDR3 extends over 14 amino acids. CDR3 residues: CASSRPGGSYEQYF. In DNA form, the CDR3 reads TGTGCCAGCAGCAGGCCGGGAGGTTCGTACGAGCAGTACTTC.

This chain links TRBV6-1 with TRBJ2-7; D not resolved. V was trimmed by 6 bases and J by 6 bases, leaving 12 bases between them. Per the germline V gene, CDR1 is MNHNS and CDR2 is SASEGT. The length of the CDR3 is 12 residues. CDR3 residues: CASRELGFEQYF. The DNA of the CDR3 is TGTGCCAGCAGGGAGTTGGGGTTCGAGCAGTACTTC.